This TCR beta chain was profiled in a study of technical replicates of blood from several donors. Assay: immunoSEQ multiplex PCR; the TCRdb copy retains only in-frame clones and omits some. Of about 14,000 clones in the sample, roughly 87% are singletons; the top ten hold around 12%. Germline values: CDR1 SGHVS, CDR2 FQNEAQ. This CDR3 comprises 19 residues. Trimming pared 1 base from V and 1 base from J, leaving 22 bases between. This TCR came from a human donor in good health. The genes are TRBV7-8 and TRBJ1-1; D is ambiguous. Sequenced input: PBMCs. CDR3 region: CASSLVVRPTTNPNTEAFF. The DNA for the CDR3 is TGTGCCAGCAGCTTAGTGGTTAGACCCACTACCAACCCGAACACTGAAGCTTTCTTT.